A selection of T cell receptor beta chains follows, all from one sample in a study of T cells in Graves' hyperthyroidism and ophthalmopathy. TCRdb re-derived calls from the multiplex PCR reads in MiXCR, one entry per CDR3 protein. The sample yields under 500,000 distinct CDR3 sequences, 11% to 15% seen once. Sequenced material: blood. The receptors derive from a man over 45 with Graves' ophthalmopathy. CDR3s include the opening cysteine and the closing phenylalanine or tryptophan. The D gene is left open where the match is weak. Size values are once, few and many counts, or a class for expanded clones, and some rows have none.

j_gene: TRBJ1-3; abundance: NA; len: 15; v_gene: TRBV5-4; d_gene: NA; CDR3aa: CASSLQGSSGNTIYF; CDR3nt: TGTGCCAGCAGCTTACAGGGCAGCTCTGGAAACACCATATATTTT
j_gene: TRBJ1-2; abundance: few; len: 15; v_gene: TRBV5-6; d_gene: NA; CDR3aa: CASSHRAARFYGYTF; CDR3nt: TGTGCCAGCAGCCACCGGGCGGCAAGATTCTATGGCTACACCTTC
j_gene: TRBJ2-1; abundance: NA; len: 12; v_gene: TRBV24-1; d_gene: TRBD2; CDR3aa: CATSGTGGGLFF; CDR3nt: TGTGCCACCAGTGGAACCGGGGGGGGGCTGTTCTTC
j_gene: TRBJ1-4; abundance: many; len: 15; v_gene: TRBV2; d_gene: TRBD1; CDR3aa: CASNLYREGGEKLFF; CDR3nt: TGTGCCAGCAACCTATACAGGGAAGGGGGCGAAAAACTGTTTTTT
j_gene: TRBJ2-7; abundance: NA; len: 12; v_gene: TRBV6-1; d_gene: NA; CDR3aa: CASSRTLNEQYF; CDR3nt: TGTGCCAGCAGCCGAACATTAAACGAGCAGTACTTC
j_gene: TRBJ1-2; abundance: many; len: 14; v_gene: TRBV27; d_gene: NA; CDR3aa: CASNPGRGGFGYTF; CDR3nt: TGTGCCAGCAACCCAGGCAGGGGCGGATTTGGCTACACCTTC
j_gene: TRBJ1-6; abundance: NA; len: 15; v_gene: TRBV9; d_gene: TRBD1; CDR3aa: CASSGSGTVNSPLHF; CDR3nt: TGTGCCAGCAGCGGTTCCGGGACAGTTAATTCACCCCTCCACTTT
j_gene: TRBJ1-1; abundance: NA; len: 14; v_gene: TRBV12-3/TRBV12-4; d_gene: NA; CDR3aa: CASSLRAGRTEAFF; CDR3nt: TGTGCCAGCAGTTTAAGGGCAGGGCGCACTGAAGCTTTCTTT
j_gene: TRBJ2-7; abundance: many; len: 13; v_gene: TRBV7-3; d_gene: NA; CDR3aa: CASSSSGGNEQYF; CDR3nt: TGTGCCAGCAGCTCCTCTGGGGGCAACGAGCAGTACTTC
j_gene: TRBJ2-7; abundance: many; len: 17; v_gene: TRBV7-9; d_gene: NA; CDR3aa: CASSSLRQTDFSYEQYF; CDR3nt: TGTGCCAGCAGCTCACTCCGACAGACCGACTTCTCCTACGAGCAGTACTTC
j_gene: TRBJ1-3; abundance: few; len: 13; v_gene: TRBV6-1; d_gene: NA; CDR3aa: CASSRGVGNTIYF; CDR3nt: TGTGCCAGCAGTCGGGGGGTTGGAAACACCATATATTTT
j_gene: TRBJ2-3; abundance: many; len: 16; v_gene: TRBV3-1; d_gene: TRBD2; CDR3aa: CASSQVERGSTDTQYF; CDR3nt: TGTGCCAGCAGCCAAGTAGAGCGGGGGAGCACAGATACGCAGTATTTT
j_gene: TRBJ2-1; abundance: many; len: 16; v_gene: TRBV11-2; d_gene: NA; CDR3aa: CASSLDRSGLGNEQFF; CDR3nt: TGTGCCAGCAGCTTAGATCGAAGCGGTCTGGGGAATGAGCAGTTCTTC
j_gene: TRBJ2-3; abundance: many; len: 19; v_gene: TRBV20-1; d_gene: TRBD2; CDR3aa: CSARDFQGSSGRGTDTQYF; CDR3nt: TGCAGTGCTAGGGATTTCCAGGGGTCTAGCGGGAGGGGTACAGATACGCAGTATTTT
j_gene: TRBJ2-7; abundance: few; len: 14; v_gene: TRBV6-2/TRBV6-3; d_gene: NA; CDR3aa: CASRSIRGGYEQYF; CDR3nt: TGTGCCAGCAGGTCGATCAGGGGGGGCTACGAGCAGTACTTC
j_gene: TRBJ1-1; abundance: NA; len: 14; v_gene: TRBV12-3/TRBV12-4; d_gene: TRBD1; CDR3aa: CASMRDRLNTEAFF; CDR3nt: TGTGCCAGCATGCGGGACAGGCTGAACACTGAAGCTTTCTTT
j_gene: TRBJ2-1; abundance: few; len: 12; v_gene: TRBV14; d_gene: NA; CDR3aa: CASSQTSFEQFF; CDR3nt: TGTGCCAGCAGCCAAACGTCATTTGAGCAGTTCTTC
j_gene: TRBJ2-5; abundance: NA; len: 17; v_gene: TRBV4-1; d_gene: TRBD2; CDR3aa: CASSRRTGTSRRGTQYF; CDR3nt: TGCGCCAGCAGCCGACGAACCGGGACTAGCCGGAGGGGGACCCAGTACTTC
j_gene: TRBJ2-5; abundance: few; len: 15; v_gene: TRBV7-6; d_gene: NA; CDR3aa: CASSLSRDPKGTQYF; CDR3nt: TGTGCCAGCAGCTTAAGCAGGGACCCCAAGGGGACCCAGTACTTC
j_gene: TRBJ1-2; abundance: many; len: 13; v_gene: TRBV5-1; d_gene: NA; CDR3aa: CASSSGAGYGYTF; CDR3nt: TGCGCCAGCAGCTCCGGGGCGGGCTATGGCTACACCTTC
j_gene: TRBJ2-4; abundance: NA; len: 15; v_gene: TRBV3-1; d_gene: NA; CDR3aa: CASSQAGLAKNIQYF; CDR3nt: TGTGCCAGCAGCCAAGCCGGGTTAGCCAAAAACATTCAGTACTTC
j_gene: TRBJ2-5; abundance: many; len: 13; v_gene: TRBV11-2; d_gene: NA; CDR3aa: CASSFGFSETQYF; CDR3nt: TGTGCCAGCAGCTTTGGGTTTTCGGAGACCCAGTACTTC
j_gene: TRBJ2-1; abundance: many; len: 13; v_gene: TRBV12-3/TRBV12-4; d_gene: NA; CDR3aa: CASTSRSYNEQFF; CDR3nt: TGTGCCAGCACCTCCCGCTCCTACAATGAGCAGTTCTTC
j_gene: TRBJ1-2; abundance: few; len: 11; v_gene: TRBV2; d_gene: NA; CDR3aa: CASSEPGGYTF; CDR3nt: TGTGCCAGCAGTGAACCCGGTGGCTACACCTTC
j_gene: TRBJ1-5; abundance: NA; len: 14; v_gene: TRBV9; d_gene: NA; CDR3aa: CASSVEGDSGPQHF; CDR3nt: TGTGCCAGCAGCGTAGAAGGTGACAGCGGTCCCCAGCATTTT
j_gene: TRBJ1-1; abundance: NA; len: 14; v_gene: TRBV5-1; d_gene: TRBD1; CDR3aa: CASSAWGQHTEAFF; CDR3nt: TGCGCCAGCAGCGCATGGGGACAGCACACTGAAGCTTTCTTT
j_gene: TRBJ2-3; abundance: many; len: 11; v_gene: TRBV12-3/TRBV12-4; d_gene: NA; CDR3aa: CASGRRDTQYF; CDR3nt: TGTGCCAGCGGGCGGAGAGATACGCAGTATTTT
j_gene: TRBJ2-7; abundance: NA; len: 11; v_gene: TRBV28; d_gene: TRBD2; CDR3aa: CTREKACEQYF; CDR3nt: TGTACGCGGGAGAAAGCCTGCGAGCAGTACTTC
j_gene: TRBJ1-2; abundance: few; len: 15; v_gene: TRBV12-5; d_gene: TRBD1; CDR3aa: CASGLVRQGDGGYTF; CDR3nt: TGTGCTAGTGGTTTGGTACGACAGGGTGACGGGGGCTACACCTTC
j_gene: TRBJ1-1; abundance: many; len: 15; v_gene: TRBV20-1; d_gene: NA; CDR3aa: CSARSPGLQNTEAFF; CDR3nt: TGCAGTGCTAGATCCCCAGGGCTACAGAACACTGAAGCTTTCTTT
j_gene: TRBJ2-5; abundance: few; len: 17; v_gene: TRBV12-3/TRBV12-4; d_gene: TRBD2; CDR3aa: CASSPGLAGVEGETQYF; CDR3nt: TGTGCCAGCAGCCCCGGACTAGCGGGAGTGGAGGGAGAGACCCAGTACTTC
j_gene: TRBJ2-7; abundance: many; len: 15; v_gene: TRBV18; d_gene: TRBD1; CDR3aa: CASSPLGTGAYEQYF; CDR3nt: TGTGCCAGCTCACCACTCGGGACAGGGGCCTACGAGCAGTACTTC
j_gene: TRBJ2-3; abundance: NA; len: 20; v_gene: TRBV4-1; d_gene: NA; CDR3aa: CASSQRFSLKPATSTDTQYF; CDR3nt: TGCGCCAGCAGCCAACGGTTTTCCCTCAAACCGGCAACTAGCACAGATACGCAGTATTTT
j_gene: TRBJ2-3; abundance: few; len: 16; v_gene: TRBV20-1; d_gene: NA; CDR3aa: CSAREPRAGRTDTQYF; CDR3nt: TGCAGTGCTAGGGAACCTAGGGCGGGGCGCACAGATACGCAGTATTTT
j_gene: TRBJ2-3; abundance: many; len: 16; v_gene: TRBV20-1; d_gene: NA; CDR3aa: CSVDTSQDDFTDTQYF; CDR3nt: TGCAGTGTGGACACTAGCCAAGACGACTTCACAGATACGCAGTATTTT
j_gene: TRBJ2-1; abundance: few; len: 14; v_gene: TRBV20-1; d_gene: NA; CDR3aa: CSAGGAKTYNEQFF; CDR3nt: TGCAGTGCTGGGGGGGCGAAGACCTACAATGAGCAGTTCTTC
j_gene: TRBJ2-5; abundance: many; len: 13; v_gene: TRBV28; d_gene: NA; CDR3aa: CASSFRGMETQYF; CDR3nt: TGTGCCAGCAGTTTTAGGGGGATGGAGACCCAGTACTTC
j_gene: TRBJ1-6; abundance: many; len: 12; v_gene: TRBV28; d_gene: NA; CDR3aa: CASSLEDLPLHF; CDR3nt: TGTGCCAGCAGTTTAGAGGACCTACCCCTCCACTTT
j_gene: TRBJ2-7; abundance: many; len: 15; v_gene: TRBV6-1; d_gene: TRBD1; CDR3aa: CASSGGTGGSYEQYF; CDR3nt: TGTGCCAGCAGCGGAGGGACAGGGGGTTCCTACGAGCAGTACTTC
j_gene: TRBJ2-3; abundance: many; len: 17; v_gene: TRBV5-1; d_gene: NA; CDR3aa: CASSSAGWGHGGDTQYF; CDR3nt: TGCGCCAGCTCGAGTGCAGGTTGGGGGCATGGGGGAGATACGCAGTATTTT
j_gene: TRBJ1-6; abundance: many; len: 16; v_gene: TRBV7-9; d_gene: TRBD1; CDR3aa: CASSHGQGGSQSPLHF; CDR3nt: TGTGCCAGCAGCCACGGACAGGGTGGTTCTCAATCACCCCTCCACTTT
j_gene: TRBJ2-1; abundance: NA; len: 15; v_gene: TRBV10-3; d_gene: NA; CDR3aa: CAISEGGSGYNEQFF; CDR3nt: TGTGCCATCAGTGAGGGGGGGTCGGGCTACAATGAGCAGTTCTTC
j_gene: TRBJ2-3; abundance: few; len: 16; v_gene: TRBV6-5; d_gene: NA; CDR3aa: CASSYRRAPATDTQYF; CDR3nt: TGTGCCAGCAGTTACAGGCGGGCCCCGGCGACAGATACGCAGTATTTT
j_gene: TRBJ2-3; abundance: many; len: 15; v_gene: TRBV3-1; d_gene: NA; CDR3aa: CASSPGGTHTDTQYF; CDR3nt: TGTGCCAGCAGCCCCGGAGGTACACACACAGATACGCAGTATTTT
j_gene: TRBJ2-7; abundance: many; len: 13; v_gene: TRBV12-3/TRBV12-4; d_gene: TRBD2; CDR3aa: CASSLGTRLEQYF; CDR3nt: TGTGCCAGCAGTCTTGGGACTAGGCTCGAGCAGTACTTC
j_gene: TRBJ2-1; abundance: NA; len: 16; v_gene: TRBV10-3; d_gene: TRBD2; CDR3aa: CAISESPGLAGNEQFF; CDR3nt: TGTGCCATCAGTGAGTCCCCGGGACTAGCGGGCAATGAGCAGTTCTTC
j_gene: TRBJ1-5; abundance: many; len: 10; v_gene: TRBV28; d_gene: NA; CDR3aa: CASSYQPQHF; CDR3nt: TGTGCCAGCAGTTATCAGCCCCAGCATTTT
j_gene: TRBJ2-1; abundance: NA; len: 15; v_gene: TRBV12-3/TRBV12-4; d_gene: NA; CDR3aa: CASSLWGSGANEQFF; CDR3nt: TGTGCCAGCAGTTTATGGGGGTCGGGGGCCAATGAGCAGTTCTTC
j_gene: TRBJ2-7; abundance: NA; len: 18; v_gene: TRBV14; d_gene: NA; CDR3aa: CASSISTGGRSGSYEQYF; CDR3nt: TGTGCCAGCAGCATATCGACAGGGGGAAGAAGCGGGAGTTACGAGCAGTACTTC
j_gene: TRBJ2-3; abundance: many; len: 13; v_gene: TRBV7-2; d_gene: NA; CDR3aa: CASTLGGGDTQYF; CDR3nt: TGTGCCAGCACCCTAGGGGGTGGAGATACGCAGTATTTT
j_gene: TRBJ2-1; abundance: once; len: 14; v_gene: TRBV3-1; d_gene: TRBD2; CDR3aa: CASTSTSGISEQFF; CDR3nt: TGTGCCAGCACCTCGACTAGCGGGATTAGCGAGCAGTTCTTC
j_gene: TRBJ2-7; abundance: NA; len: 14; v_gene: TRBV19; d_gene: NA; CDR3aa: CASSYGQSSYGQYF; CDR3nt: TGTGCCAGTAGTTACGGACAGAGCTCCTACGGGCAGTACTTC
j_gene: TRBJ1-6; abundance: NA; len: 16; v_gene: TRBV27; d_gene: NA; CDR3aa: CASSSPPGPYNSPLHF; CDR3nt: TGTGCCAGCAGTTCCCCACCGGGGCCTTATAATTCACCCCTCCACTTT
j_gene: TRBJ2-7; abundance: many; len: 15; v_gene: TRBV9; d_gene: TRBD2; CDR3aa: CASSPDGRSSYEQYF; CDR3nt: TGTGCCAGCAGCCCTGACGGGAGGTCCTCCTACGAGCAGTACTTC
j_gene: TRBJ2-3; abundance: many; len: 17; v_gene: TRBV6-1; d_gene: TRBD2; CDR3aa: CASSTPSGRAGTDTQYF; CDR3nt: TGTGCCAGCAGTACGCCGAGCGGGAGGGCCGGCACAGATACGCAGTATTTT
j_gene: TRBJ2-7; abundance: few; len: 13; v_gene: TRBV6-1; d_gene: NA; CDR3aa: CASSEWHSYEQYF; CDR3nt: TGTGCCAGCAGTGAATGGCACTCCTACGAGCAGTACTTC
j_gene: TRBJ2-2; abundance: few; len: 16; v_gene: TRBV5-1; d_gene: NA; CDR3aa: CASSLEGRGYTGELFF; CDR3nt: TGCGCCAGCAGCTTGGAGGGCCGAGGTTACACCGGGGAGCTGTTTTTT